These T cell receptor beta chains were read from a single sample in a study of T cell repertoires in cytomegalovirus infection. TCRdb fed the reads into MiXCR, producing one record per CDR3 protein. This sample has 900,000 to 950,000 distinct CDR3 sequences; 30% to 40% occur once, and the top ten carry under 15%. Antigens for these TCRs are unknown. This sample comprised cultured CD8+ T cells from PBMCs, obtained from culture after CMV antigen stimulation. Receptors originate from a human donor in good health (CMV status not recorded). Some clones in this sample may be carry-over from other donors' samples. Both conserved end residues are part of each CDR3. Each record gives: J gene, D gene, V gene, clone size, CDR3 DNA, CDR3 protein. D genes are given only for firm matches. A row's size may be missing; if present it is once, few, many or a size class.

TRBJ2-7 | NA | TRBV7-9 | NA | TGTGCCAGCAGCTCAAGAAGCGGACAGTCGGCCTACGAGCAGTACTTC | CASSSRSGQSAYEQYF
TRBJ1-5 | NA | TRBV7-6 | many | TGTGCCAGCAGCTTAGGGTGGCAAAGCAATCAGCCCCAGCATTTT | CASSLGWQSNQPQHF
TRBJ1-2 | NA | TRBV20-1 | few | TGCAGTGCTGGAGCCGGAGGCTACACCTTC | CSAGAGGYTF
TRBJ1-6 | NA | TRBV19 | NA | TGTGCCAGTACCAGTCGGACAGCTACTTATAATTCACCCCTCCACTTT | CASTSRTATYNSPLHF
TRBJ2-5 | NA | TRBV10-3 | NA | TGTGCCATCAGTGACTGGAGGACCGGGGGAGAGACCCAGTACTTC | CAISDWRTGGETQYF
TRBJ2-3 | NA | TRBV5-5 | NA | TGTGCCAGCACCCTAGATACGCAGTATTTT | CASTLDTQYF
TRBJ1-1 | NA | TRBV19 | few | TGTGCCAGTAGTATCACGGGGGACACTGAAGCTTTCTTT | CASSITGDTEAFF
TRBJ1-1 | NA | TRBV7-6 | NA | TGTGCCAGCAGCCCGCGATCGTGGACTGAAGCTTTCTTT | CASSPRSWTEAFF
TRBJ2-2 | TRBD2 | TRBV7-9 | NA | TGTGCCAGCAGCTTTCCTAGCGGGGGGACCAACACCGGGGAGCTGTTTTTT | CASSFPSGGTNTGELFF
TRBJ1-1 | TRBD1 | TRBV27 | NA | TGTGCCAGCAGTCCCCAGGGGGCAAGGAACACTGAAGCTTTCTTT | CASSPQGARNTEAFF
TRBJ2-7 | TRBD2 | TRBV25-1 | NA | TGTGCCAGCAGTAGCGGGGACCACGAGCAGTACTTC | CASSSGDHEQYF
TRBJ1-1 | TRBD1 | TRBV11-2 | NA | TGTGCCAGCAGCTTATGGGACAGGACAAGGAACACTGAAGCTTTCTTT | CASSLWDRTRNTEAFF
TRBJ2-5 | NA | TRBV7-6 | many | TGTGCCAGCAGCTTAATATCCTGGACGCGAGAGACCCAGTACTTC | CASSLISWTRETQYF
TRBJ2-1 | NA | TRBV12-3/TRBV12-4 | many | TGTGCCAGCAGCATATCAGGGACCCTTTACAATGAGCAGTTCTTC | CASSISGTLYNEQFF
TRBJ2-3 | NA | TRBV6-2/TRBV6-3 | few | TGTGCCAGCAGCCCCCGACCAAGTAGGAGGGGCACAGATACGCAGTATTTT | CASSPRPSRRGTDTQYF
TRBJ2-3 | TRBD2 | TRBV12-3/TRBV12-4 | NA | TGTGCCAGCAGCCCAGCGGGGGGATACACAGATACGCAGTATTTT | CASSPAGGYTDTQYF
TRBJ1-2 | NA | TRBV12-3/TRBV12-4 | NA | TGTGCCAGCAGTTTACCTCGGGCGGGCCTTTTCTATGGCTACACCTTC | CASSLPRAGLFYGYTF
TRBJ1-4 | TRBD1 | TRBV6-1 | few | TGTGCCAGCAGTTATTGGACAGGCGGTGAAAAACTGTTTTTT | CASSYWTGGEKLFF
TRBJ1-4 | NA | TRBV27 | NA | TGTGCCAGCAGTCTCCATAGGGGGGCAGCAACTAATGAAAAACTGTTTTTT | CASSLHRGAATNEKLFF
TRBJ2-1 | NA | TRBV7-9 | NA | TGTGCCAGCAGCTCCCGGGCCCCTACTAGGGGTTACAATGAGCAGTTCTTC | CASSSRAPTRGYNEQFF
TRBJ2-5 | NA | TRBV7-8 | many | TGTGCCAGCAGCTTCGAAAGCTCCGGGACACACCAAGAGACCCAGTACTTC | CASSFESSGTHQETQYF
TRBJ1-5 | TRBD1 | TRBV2 | NA | TGTGCCAGCAGTGAAACCCCTAGATCGCAGGGGGTCTTTGATAGTAGCAATAAGCCCCAGCATTTT | CASSETPRSQGVFDSSNKPQHF
TRBJ1-1 | NA | TRBV6-1 | NA | TGTGCCAGCAGAGAAGAGGGGGGATTAAACACTGAAGCTTTCTTT | CASREEGGLNTEAFF
TRBJ2-3 | NA | TRBV15 | NA | TGTGCCACCAGCAGCCCACGGGGAGGGGGCCCAGATACGCAGTATTTT | CATSSPRGGGPDTQYF
TRBJ2-3 | TRBD2 | TRBV6-2/TRBV6-3 | NA | TGTGCCAGCAGTTGGGAACCTCGTACTAGCGGGGGCCACACAGATACGCAGTATTTT | CASSWEPRTSGGHTDTQYF
TRBJ2-3 | NA | TRBV4-2 | NA | TGTGCCAGCAGCCACGGTACCGGGGGCACAGATACGCAGTATTTT | CASSHGTGGTDTQYF
TRBJ2-3 | NA | TRBV7-9 | NA | TGTGCCAGCAGCTTAGGGGCGGGGCGGGGGCCGTACACAGATACGCAGTATTTT | CASSLGAGRGPYTDTQYF
TRBJ2-1 | NA | TRBV5-6 | few | TGTGCCAGCAGCTTCGCAGGTCTCCAGTTCTTC | CASSFAGLQFF
TRBJ2-4 | NA | TRBV19 | NA | TGTGCCAGTAGTCCCTTTCGGGAACCCAAAAACATTCAGTACTTC | CASSPFREPKNIQYF
TRBJ1-3 | TRBD1 | TRBV7-6 | once | TGTGCCAGCAGCTCGGACAGGGTCAGGGGAAACACCATATATTTT | CASSSDRVRGNTIYF
TRBJ2-7 | TRBD2 | TRBV7-9 | NA | TGTGCCAGCAGCCCGTCTACAGCGGGGGCCTTCTACGAGCAGTACTTC | CASSPSTAGAFYEQYF
TRBJ2-1 | TRBD2 | TRBV4-3 | NA | TGCGCCAGCAGCCACCCCCGCGGGGGGAGCTCCTACAATGAGCAGTTCTTC | CASSHPRGGSSYNEQFF
TRBJ2-5 | NA | TRBV6-6 | few | TGTGCCAGCAGTTACTTGTCACGCATATCCGGGGACCAAGAGACCCAGTACTTC | CASSYLSRISGDQETQYF
TRBJ1-4 | NA | TRBV25-1 | many | TGTGCCAGCACCACAACGGGGCTGAATGAAAAACTGTTTTTT | CASTTTGLNEKLFF
TRBJ2-1 | NA | TRBV5-5 | NA | TGTGCCAGCAGTCGTCTAAGGGAGTTGGTACCAAATGAGCAGTTCTTC | CASSRLRELVPNEQFF
TRBJ2-3 | NA | TRBV19 | NA | TGTGCCAGTAGCCTGGCAGCGGAGGGGCCGAGAGATACGCAGTATTTT | CASSLAAEGPRDTQYF
TRBJ2-1 | TRBD1 | TRBV6-5 | NA | TGTGCCAGCAGTTTCCTACAGGGGGTTGGCAATGAGCAGTTCTTC | CASSFLQGVGNEQFF
TRBJ2-1 | TRBD2 | TRBV28 | NA | TGTGCCAGCAGTTACCTAGCGGGGGGGCTTTGGGAGCAGTTCTTC | CASSYLAGGLWEQFF
TRBJ2-1 | TRBD2 | TRBV7-2 | many | TGTGCCAGCAGTTACACCGGAGCGGAGCGGGGGCCGTACAATGAGCAGTTCTTC | CASSYTGAERGPYNEQFF
TRBJ2-3 | TRBD2 | TRBV27 | few | TGTGCCAGCAGTTTAAGGCCAGCGGGGAGCACAGATACGCAGTATTTT | CASSLRPAGSTDTQYF
TRBJ1-1 | NA | TRBV7-2 | few | TGTGCCAGCAGCTTAGTGGGGACACCCAAGAACACTGAAGCTTTCTTT | CASSLVGTPKNTEAFF
TRBJ2-2 | NA | TRBV19 | NA | TGTGCCACCCCCGACCTTACCGGGGAGCTGTTTTTT | CATPDLTGELFF
TRBJ1-1 | NA | TRBV7-9 | NA | TGTGCCAGCAGCTCAAGGTTGGGGACGGAGGGGACTGAAGCTTTCTTT | CASSSRLGTEGTEAFF
TRBJ2-1 | NA | TRBV4-3 | many | TGCGCCAGCAGCCAAGGGAACCTAGCTTACAATGAGCAGTTCTTC | CASSQGNLAYNEQFF
TRBJ2-5 | NA | TRBV5-4 | few | TGTGCCAGCAGCCGAGTGCAAGACCAAGAGACCCAGTACTTC | CASSRVQDQETQYF